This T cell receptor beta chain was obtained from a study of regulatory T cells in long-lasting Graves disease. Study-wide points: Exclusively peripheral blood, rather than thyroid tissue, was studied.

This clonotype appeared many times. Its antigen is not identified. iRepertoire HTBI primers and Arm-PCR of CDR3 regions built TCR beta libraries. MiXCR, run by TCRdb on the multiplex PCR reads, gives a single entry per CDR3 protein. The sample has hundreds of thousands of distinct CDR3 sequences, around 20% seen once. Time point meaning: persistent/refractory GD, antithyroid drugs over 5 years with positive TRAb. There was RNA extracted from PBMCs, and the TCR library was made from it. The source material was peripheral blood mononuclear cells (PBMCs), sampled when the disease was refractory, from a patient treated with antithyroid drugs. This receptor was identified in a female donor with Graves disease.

The DNA of the CDR3 is TGTGCCAGCAGTCCCCTGGACAGGGTAACTGAAGCTTTCTTT. This translates into CASSPLDRVTEAFF. The rearrangement links TRBV6-1 to TRBJ1-1, with 8 bases that match TRBD1. With V trimmed by 5 bases and J by 5 bases, 7 bases remained unmatched. Germline V lookup: CDR1 MNHNS, CDR2 SASEGT. This CDR3 spans 14 amino acids.